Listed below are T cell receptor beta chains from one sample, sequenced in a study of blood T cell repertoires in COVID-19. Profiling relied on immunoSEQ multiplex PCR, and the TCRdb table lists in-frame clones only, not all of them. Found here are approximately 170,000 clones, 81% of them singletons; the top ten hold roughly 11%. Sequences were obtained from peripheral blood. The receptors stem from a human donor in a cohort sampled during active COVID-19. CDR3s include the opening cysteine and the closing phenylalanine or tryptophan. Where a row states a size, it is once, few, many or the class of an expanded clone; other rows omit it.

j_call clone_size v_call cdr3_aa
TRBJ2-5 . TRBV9 CASSASPSVETQYF
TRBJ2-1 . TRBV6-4 CASSPTGTSGGDEQFF
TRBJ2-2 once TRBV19 CASKGLATNTGELFF
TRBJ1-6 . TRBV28 CASSLLGRGNSPLHF
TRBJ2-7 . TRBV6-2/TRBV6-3 CASSYSMGLAGRPDSYEQYF
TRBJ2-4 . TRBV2 CASSEEVTAGKNIQYF
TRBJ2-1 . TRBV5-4 CASSLGPGASGLQFF
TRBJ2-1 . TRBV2 CASSESRSSYNEQFF
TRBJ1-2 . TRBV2 CASIGSGYGYTF
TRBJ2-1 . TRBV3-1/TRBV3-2 CASSQEARLYNEQFF
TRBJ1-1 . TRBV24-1 CATSDSGGTGVVAFF